These 21 T cell receptor beta chains were all obtained from the same sample, sequenced in a study of beta chain features in type 1 diabetes. Expressed TCRB transcripts were sequenced after all isolated RNA was converted to cDNA. Using immunoSEQ multiplex PCR, the repertoire was profiled, and TCRdb retains in-frame clones only, with some absent. The sample yields around 250,000 clones, roughly 70% seen once. The material sequenced was naive CD4+ T cells from blood. Source of these receptors: a man aged 25-40 years in good health.

This chain joins TRBV29-1 and TRBJ2-6; D ambiguous. Trimming stripped 3 bases from V and 0 bases from J, with 9 bases between. Germline loops: CDR1 SQVTM, CDR2 ANQGSEA. CDR3 size: 15 residues. CDR3 coding DNA: TGCAGCGTTGATGAGGTCTCCTCTGGGGCCAACGTCCTGACTTTC. Residues: CSVDEVSSGANVLTF.

The genes are TRBV30 and TRBJ2-1; 10 bases are shared with TRBD2. The CDR3 spans 12 residues. Germline CDR1 reads GTSNPN; CDR2 reads SVGIG (reference sequence). J lost 10 bases, V lost 5 bases, and 5 bases had no gene match. The CDR3 nucleotides are TGTGCCTGGTCCAGCGGGAGGGTAGAGCAGTTCTTC. This sequence encodes CAWSSGRVEQFF.

This clone was detected only once. CDR3 residues: CAWREAGGATQYF. The CDR3 DNA follows: TGTGCCTGGAGAGAGGCGGGGGGCGCTACGCAGTATTTT. The chain combines TRBV30 with TRBJ2-3, with TRBD2 identical over 8 bases. Germline V gives CDR1 GTSNPN, CDR2 SVGIG (reference sequence). The CDR3 is 13 amino acids. Unmatched junction bases numbered 7, after V lost 3 bases and J lost 8 bases.

The J gene is TRBJ1-2, the V gene TRBV29-1; no firm D call. The germline CDR1 and CDR2 sequences are SQVTM and ANQGSEA. The CDR3 covers 11 residues. V was pared by 4 bases and J by 4 bases, with 7 bases between. This CDR3 is CSVGSGYGYTF. In nucleotides, the CDR3 is TGCAGCGTTGGTTCAGGCTATGGCTACACCTTC.

The chain has TRBV29-1 and TRBJ2-3; the match to TRBD1 covers 8 bases. This CDR3 is 12 amino acids long. Germline CDR1 and CDR2: SQVTM and ANQGSEA. Trimming cost V 5 bases and J 6 bases; bases outside gene matches: 4. The CDR3 loop is CSVSRQGDTQYF. CDR3 bases: TGCAGCGTTTCTCGACAGGGGGATACGCAGTATTTT.

This chain uses TRBV29-1 with TRBJ2-5; tentative D call: TRBD2 (6 bases). In germline, CDR1 is SQVTM, CDR2 ANQGSEA. The CDR3 consists of 14 residues. Trimming left V 4 bases short and J 0 bases short, with 12 bases between. CDR3 residues: CSVAGVEDQETQYF. The CDR3 nucleotides read TGCAGCGTTGCGGGAGTAGAAGACCAAGAGACCCAGTACTTC.

The rearrangement joins TRBV13 to TRBJ2-4; D possibly matches TRBD1 or TRBD2 (5 bases each). The CDR3 is 16 amino acids. V was clipped by 3 bases and J by 0 bases, with 12 bases between them. Per germline, CDR1 PRHDT and CDR2 FYEKMQ (reference sequence). In DNA form, the CDR3 reads TGTGCCAGCAGCTTCAACGGGGACCTAGCCAAAAACATTCAGTACTTC. Amino acids: CASSFNGDLAKNIQYF.

This chain connects TRBV30 to TRBJ2-5; D unresolved. This CDR3 is 13 amino acids long. Germline loops: CDR1 GTSNPN, CDR2 SVGIG (reference sequence). Trimming pared 2 bases from V and 2 bases from J, leaving 9 bases between. The CDR3 DNA follows: TGTGCCTGGAGTCCCTTGTGGCAAGAGACCCAGTACTTC. Its translation is CAWSPLWQETQYF.

In this sample, this clone turned up a few times. This sequence joins TRBV4-3 and TRBJ2-4; no clear D gene. Germline lookup yields CDR1 LGHNA and CDR2 YSLEER. The CDR3 has 14 residues. With 0 bases removed from V and 8 bases from J, the gap between germline ends came to 11 bases. CDR3 in DNA: TGCGCCAGCAGCCAAGATCAGGCAGCGCACATTCAGTACTTC. Translated: CASSQDQAAHIQYF.

V is TRBV20-1 and J is TRBJ2-1, with a weak D call TRBD2 (6 bases). Germline loops: CDR1 DFQATT, CDR2 SNEGSKA (reference sequence). The CDR3 has 11 residues. This CDR3 reads CTGRKQTEQFF. In DNA form, the CDR3 reads TGCACTGGGAGGAAGCAGACTGAGCAGTTCTTC.

The chain carries TRBV7-2 and TRBJ2-7; tentatively, D is TRBD1 (5 bases). The ends were cut back, 2 bases at V and 0 bases at J, with 14 bases in the middle. The germline V gene encodes CDR1 SGHTA and CDR2 FQGNSA. This CDR3 is built from 16 residues. CDR3 sequence (DNA): TGTGCCAGCAGCTTATACGGGTTGGACACCTCCTACGAGCAGTACTTC. Amino acids: CASSLYGLDTSYEQYF.

The chain has TRBV19 and TRBJ1-2, with D possibly TRBD1 on 5 matching bases. This CDR3 region has 13 residues. Looked up from germline, CDR1 is LNHDA and CDR2 is SQIVND (reference sequence). The ends were cut back, 7 bases at V and 4 bases at J, with 13 bases in the middle. In DNA form, the CDR3 reads TGTGCCAGTAATCGGGGGAATGGCTATGGCTACACCTTC. Translation: CASNRGNGYGYTF.

V gene TRBV30 combines with J gene TRBJ2-1; D perhaps matches TRBD2 (6 bases). The germline V gene has CDR1 GTSNPN and CDR2 SVGIG (reference sequence). V gave up 7 bases and J gave up 2 bases, with 9 bases separating them. This CDR3 is 12 amino acids long. The CDR3 coding sequence is TGTGCCTCGGGACTCCCCTACAATGAGCAGTTCTTC. Protein: CASGLPYNEQFF.

This chain connects TRBV5-1 to TRBJ2-7, with D perhaps matching TRBD1 (5 bases). V lost 0 bases and J lost 4, with 11 bases in between. The germline V gene encodes CDR1 SGHRS and CDR2 YFSETQ. This CDR3 region has 14 residues. CDR3 residues: CASSLDQGFYEQYF. The CDR3 DNA sequence: TGCGCCAGCAGCTTGGATCAGGGCTTTTACGAGCAGTACTTC.

This chain joins TRBV5-1 and TRBJ2-3; 7 bases line up with TRBD2. This CDR3 has 15 residues. The V and J ends lost 6 bases and 2 bases, in that order; junction bases with no gene match: 9. Germline CDR1 and CDR2: SGHRS and YFSETQ. In DNA form, the CDR3 reads TGCGCCAGCATGGCGGGGGACCGAGACACAGATACGCAGTATTTT. Translating it yields CASMAGDRDTDTQYF.

This chain connects TRBV7-7 to TRBJ2-3; possibly TRBD2 for D (5 bases). The CDR3 runs 15 residues. V dropped 3 bases and J dropped 0 bases, with 10 bases sitting between them. CDR1 is SSHAT, CDR2 FNYEAQ, per germline (reference sequence). The CDR3 DNA reads as TGTGCCAGCAGCTTGGGAGTTGGGAGCACAGATACGCAGTATTTT. Protein product: CASSLGVGSTDTQYF.

V and J are TRBV9 and TRBJ2-6; unclear D gene. Trimming left V 0 bases short and J 0 bases short, with 10 bases between. This CDR3 is built from 17 residues. Germline CDR1 and CDR2: SGDLS and YYNGEE. In DNA form, the CDR3 reads TGTGCCAGCAGCGTAGAGCCAGTCAACTCTGGGGCCAACGTCCTGACTTTC. Protein: CASSVEPVNSGANVLTF.

The chain has TRBV2 and TRBJ2-6, with D uncertain. This CDR3 is built from 15 residues. The ends were cut back, 7 bases at V and 2 bases at J, with 12 bases in the middle. Germline V CDR1 and CDR2: SNHLY, FYNNEI. The CDR3 region has the DNA TGTGCCAGCACCCGTCCGGGTACTGGGGCCAACGTCCTGACTTTC. Its translation: CASTRPGTGANVLTF.

With regard to this clone: This CDR3 is also generated by other DNA sequences in the sample. The J gene is TRBJ2-1, the V gene TRBV7-2, with 10 bases identical to TRBD2. J was trimmed by 4 bases and V by 4 bases; bases with no gene match: 1. The CDR3 sequence is 14 residues long. Germline-derived CDR1 and CDR2 are SGHTA and FQGNSA. In DNA, the CDR3 is TGTGCCAGCAGCTCGGGACTAGCGTACAATGAGCAGTTCTTC. Amino acids: CASSSGLAYNEQFF.

V usage is TRBV28 and J usage is TRBJ2-7; no firm D call. Germline V gene data show CDR1 as MDHEN and CDR2 as SYDVKM. There are 13 residues in the CDR3. V gave up 5 bases and J gave up 2 bases, with 10 bases separating them. The CDR3 reads CASSRAATYEQYF. The CDR3 nucleotides are TGTGCCAGCAGTCGGGCAGCGACCTACGAGCAGTACTTC.

J is TRBJ2-6 and V is TRBV15, with D unresolved. Deletions cut 2 bases from V and 1 base from J, with 9 bases between. The CDR3 loop spans 16 amino acids. Germline loops: CDR1 LNHNV, CDR2 YYDKDF (reference sequence). The CDR3 loop is CATSRWSPSGANVLTF. The CDR3 DNA reads as TGTGCCACCAGCAGATGGTCCCCATCTGGGGCCAACGTCCTGACTTTC.